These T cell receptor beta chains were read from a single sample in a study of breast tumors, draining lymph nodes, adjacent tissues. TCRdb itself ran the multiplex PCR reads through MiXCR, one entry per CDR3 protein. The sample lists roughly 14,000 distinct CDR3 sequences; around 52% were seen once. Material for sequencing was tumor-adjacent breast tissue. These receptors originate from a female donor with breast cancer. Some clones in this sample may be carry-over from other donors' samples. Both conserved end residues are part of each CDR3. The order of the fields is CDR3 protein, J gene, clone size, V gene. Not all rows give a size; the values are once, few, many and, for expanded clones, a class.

CASSDRGLYYGYTF	TRBJ1-2	many	TRBV25-1
CASRQENRETQYF	TRBJ2-5	many	TRBV5-5
CSARAGSIYGYTF	TRBJ1-2	NA	TRBV20-1
CATTVGYTF	TRBJ1-2	NA	TRBV5-8
CASSLDGPPDIQYF	TRBJ2-4	many	TRBV11-2
CASGAGGRETQYF	TRBJ2-5	NA	TRBV7-2
CASSYALAGHYEQYF	TRBJ2-7	medium-sized	TRBV6-5
CASSSLDGTEMYF	TRBJ2-7	NA	TRBV7-9
CAIGLRTDTQYF	TRBJ2-3	NA	TRBV10-3
CAGMDRVYEQYF	TRBJ2-7	NA	TRBV30
CASSDRTGAGNTIYF	TRBJ1-3	NA	TRBV10-1
CAITADMNSEAFF	TRBJ1-1	NA	TRBV10-3
CAISVPFRVAIFLCANYGYTF	TRBJ1-2	NA	TRBV10-3
CASRATEAGYEQYF	TRBJ2-7	NA	TRBV2
CSPEGTLAADTQYF	TRBJ2-3	once	TRBV20-1
CSAIGTGDSPLHF	TRBJ1-6	NA	TRBV20-1
CATSRVGGWDSPLHF	TRBJ1-6	NA	TRBV15
CASSKGGYEQYF	TRBJ2-7	NA	TRBV12-3/TRBV12-4
CASSSTGANSYEQYF	TRBJ2-7	NA	TRBV6-2/TRBV6-3
CASIRTETDTQYF	TRBJ2-3	medium-sized	TRBV7-8
CAISERQGKEKEQYF	TRBJ2-7	NA	TRBV10-3
CSARDPTGPNQPQHF	TRBJ1-5	many	TRBV20-1
CSVGDNVYEQYF	TRBJ2-7	NA	TRBV20-1
CASSYWEAEAFF	TRBJ1-1	few	TRBV6-2/TRBV6-3
CANSPRWTENTGALFF	TRBJ2-2	NA	TRBV9
CASMAGGRSNEQFF	TRBJ2-1	NA	TRBV4-1
CSVDGLEAGDSYNEQFF	TRBJ2-1	NA	TRBV29-1
CASSPYSGRKISTDTQYF	TRBJ2-3	NA	TRBV11-2
CASSIGQGAGEQYF	NA	NA	TRBV19
CSARDRTGLYSNQPQHF	TRBJ1-5	medium-sized	TRBV20-1
CASSRGPNEKLFF	TRBJ1-4	NA	TRBV9
CASSRQGTLYGYTF	TRBJ1-2	NA	TRBV7-3
CASSAWQYF	TRBJ2-7	NA	TRBV10-1
CSGGKNTGELFF	TRBJ2-2	NA	TRBV20-1
CSPDPESDEQYF	TRBJ2-7	NA	TRBV20-1